Below are 9 T cell receptor beta chains sequenced from a single sample in a study of T cell repertoires in cytomegalovirus infection. MiXCR, run by TCRdb on the reads, gives a single entry per CDR3 protein. Altogether about 89,000 distinct CDR3 sequences are present, 29% being singletons, with the ten largest covering over 60%. These receptors have no identified antigens. The sequences come from CD8+ T cells from cultured PBMCs, collected from culture after CMV antigen stimulation. The receptors shown here come from a human donor in good health (CMV status not recorded). Some clones in this sample may be carry-over from other donors' samples.

This clonotype has at least ten counts. This chain links TRBV18 with TRBJ1-3; TRBD1 is a possible D gene (5 bases). V was clipped by 1 base and J by 2 bases, with 21 bases between them. This CDR3 is built from 19 residues. CDR1 and CDR2 from the germline V gene are KGHSH and LQKENI. CDR3 in amino acids: CASSPLRALGDLPGNTIYF. The DNA for the CDR3 is TGTGCCAGCTCACCACTCCGTGCCCTAGGGGACCTTCCTGGAAACACCATATATTTT.

The table lists this clonotype with a few counts. The chain employs TRBV4-1 and TRBJ2-7, with 10 positions matching TRBD1. Germline values: CDR1 MGHRA, CDR2 YSYEKL. The CDR3 loop spans 15 amino acids. J was trimmed by 5 bases and V by 0 bases; bases with no gene match: 4. The CDR3 is CASSQETGTGDEQYF. The CDR3 DNA is TGCGCCAGCAGCCAAGAGACAGGGACAGGGGACGAGCAGTACTTC.

This clonotype came up a few times. The chain couples TRBV28 to TRBJ1-3; 7 nucleotides match TRBD1. CDR1 and CDR2 from the germline V gene are MDHEN and SYDVKM. This CDR3 comprises 14 residues. V dropped 3 bases and J dropped 4; count of bases not matched to a gene: 3. CDR3 region: CASSFADRGNTIYF. The CDR3 DNA is TGTGCCAGCAGTTTTGCGGACAGGGGAAACACCATATATTTT.

This clonotype was counted only a few times. CDR3 coding DNA: TGTGCCAGCAGCTTAGGGTTCTACAATGAGCAGTTCTTC. This encodes CASSLGFYNEQFF. The rearrangement links TRBV7-3 to TRBJ2-1, with D hard to call. Trimming removed 2 bases at V and 3 bases at J, with 5 bases between. The CDR3 is 13 residues long. Germline assignment: CDR1 SGHTA and CDR2 FQGTGA.

This clonotype was observed many times. The chain combines TRBV7-3 with TRBJ1-1, with D maybe TRBD1 (5 bases). The CDR3 loop spans 14 amino acids. Germline CDR1 SGHTA, CDR2 FQGTGA. V was trimmed by 2 bases and J by 4 bases, leaving 11 bases between them. The CDR3 reads CASSLGAEGTEAFF. The CDR3 nucleotides are TGTGCCAGCAGCTTAGGGGCAGAGGGCACTGAAGCTTTCTTT. The variable domain in full, with the rest retrieved from reference TRBV7-3 and TRBJ1-1, is GAGVSQTPSNKVTEKGKYVELRCDPISGHTALYWYRQSLGQGPEFLIYFQGTGAADDSGLPNDRFFAVRPEGSVSTLKIQRTERGDSAVYLCASSLGAEGTEAFFGQGTRLTVV.

This sequence joins TRBV7-2 and TRBJ2-7; maybe TRBD2 (6 bases). CDR1 is SGHTA and CDR2 is FQGNSA in the germline V gene. There are 16 residues in the CDR3. Between the trimmed V and J ends, which lost 1 base and 0 bases, there was a span of 13 bases. The CDR3 DNA is TGTGCCAGCAGCTTAGGACTAGATATGGCCTCCTACGAGCAGTACTTC. Translation gives CASSLGLDMASYEQYF. The full variable domain, in which reference TRBV7-2 and TRBJ2-7 provide the parts outside the CDR3, is GAGVSQSPSNKVTEKGKDVELRCDPISGHTALYWYRQSLGQGLEFLIYFQGNSAPDKSGLPSDRFSAERTGGSVSTLTIQRTQQEDSAVYLCASSLGLDMASYEQYFGPGTRLTVT.

V gene TRBV6-8 combines with J gene TRBJ1-2; D ambiguous. The germline V and J ends were trimmed by 6 bases and 4 bases, with 12 bases remaining between them. The CDR3 sequence is 13 residues long. CDR1 and CDR2 from the germline V gene are MNHGY and SAAAGT. The CDR3, as DNA: TGTGCCAGCAGCCCACAAAATATCTATGGCTACACCTTC. Its protein product is CASSPQNIYGYTF.

This chain connects TRBV6-1 to TRBJ1-1; D not resolved. The CDR3 sequence is 14 residues long. The V gene lost 4 bases and the J gene lost 2 bases, with 11 bases spanning the gap. Per the germline V gene, CDR1 is MNHNS and CDR2 is SASEGT. Here the CDR3 reads CASSGWNYNTEAFF. In DNA, the CDR3 is TGTGCCAGCAGTGGTTGGAACTATAACACTGAAGCTTTCTTT.

The chain recombines TRBV7-2 with TRBJ2-7; D is possibly TRBD2 (5 bases). The CDR3 is 15 amino acids. The germline V gene encodes CDR1 SGHTA and CDR2 FQGNSA. V lost 1 base and J 4 bases, leaving 14 bases between the germline ends. The CDR3 loop reads CASSLVESDFYEQYF. In nucleotides, the CDR3 is TGTGCCAGCAGCTTAGTAGAATCGGACTTTTACGAGCAGTACTTC.